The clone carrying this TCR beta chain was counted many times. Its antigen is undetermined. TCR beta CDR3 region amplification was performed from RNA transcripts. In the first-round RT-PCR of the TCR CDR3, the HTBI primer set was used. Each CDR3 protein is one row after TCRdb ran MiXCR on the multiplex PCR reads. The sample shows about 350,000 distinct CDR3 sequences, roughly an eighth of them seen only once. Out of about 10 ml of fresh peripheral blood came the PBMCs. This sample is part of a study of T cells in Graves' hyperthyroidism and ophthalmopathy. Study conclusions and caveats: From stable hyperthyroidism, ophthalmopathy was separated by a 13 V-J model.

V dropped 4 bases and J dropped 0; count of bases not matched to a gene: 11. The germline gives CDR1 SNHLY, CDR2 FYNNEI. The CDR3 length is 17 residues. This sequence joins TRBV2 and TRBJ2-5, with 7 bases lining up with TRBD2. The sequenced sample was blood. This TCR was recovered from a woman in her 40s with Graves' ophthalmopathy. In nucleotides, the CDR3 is TGTGCCAGCAGTGTAGGGGAGGCGGGAGCAAACCAAGAGACCCAGTACTTC. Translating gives CASSVGEAGANQETQYF. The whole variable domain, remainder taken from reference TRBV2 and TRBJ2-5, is EPEVTQTPSHQVTQMGQEVILRCVPISNHLYFYWYRQILGQKVEFLVSFYNNEISEKSEIFDDQFSVERPDGSNFTLKIRSTKLEDSAMYFCASSVGEAGANQETQYFGPGTRLLVL.